One and the same sample provided the 30 T cell receptor beta chains below, sequenced in a study of OX40 agonist ivuxolimab in advanced cancers. The protocol was immunoSEQ multiplex PCR, while the TCRdb copy is restricted to in-frame clones and leaves out a portion. The table shows tens of thousands of clones, with 70% to 90% occurring only once. Here the sequenced sample was CD4+ or CD8+ T cells sorted from blood, taken in a trial of the OX40 agonist ivuxolimab. The receptor source for this set is an adult with an advanced solid tumor such as melanoma, head and neck, liver or kidney cancer.

The chain has TRBV29-1 and TRBJ1-5, with TRBD1 identical over 8 bases. Per the germline V gene, CDR1 is SQVTM and CDR2 is ANQGSEA. Unmatched junction bases numbered 10, after V lost 3 bases and J lost 6 bases. This CDR3 comprises 15 residues. The CDR3 is CSVEPTGVRSQPQHF. Written as DNA, the CDR3 is TGCAGCGTTGAGCCGACAGGGGTTAGGAGTCAGCCCCAGCATTTT.

This clone showed up just once. V is TRBV5-4 and J is TRBJ2-3, with 13 bases matching TRBD2. J was trimmed by 4 bases and V by 2 bases; bases with no gene match: 4. From germline, CDR1 is SGHNT and CDR2 YYREEE (reference sequence). This CDR3 contains 16 residues. The CDR3 DNA reads as TGTGCCAGCAGCTTCAGGACTAGCGGGAGTTCAGATACGCAGTATTTT. Translated: CASSFRTSGSSDTQYF.

The rearrangement links TRBV5-1 to TRBJ2-1; 8 nucleotides align to TRBD2. J lost 8 bases, V lost 0 bases, and 13 bases had no gene match. This CDR3 has 17 amino acids. CDR1 and CDR2 from the germline V gene are SGHRS and YFSETQ. CDR3 coding DNA: TGCGCCAGCAGCTTGGGGGCTAGCGGGCCCCCTGTTGATGAGCAGTTCTTC. It specifies CASSLGASGPPVDEQFF.

With regard to this clone: At one of its ends the junction is not consistent with the germline gene, which may arise from a read error. The chain has TRBV6-1 and TRBJ2-7; 12 bases line up with TRBD1. The V gene's germline CDR1 is MNHNS and CDR2 SASEGT. The CDR3 is 18 amino acids. The CDR3 DNA sequence: TGTGCCAGCAGTGAAAGAGGGAGAATCGGGACAGGGGGCGAAGCCCTTGGGTTC. Its protein product is CASSERGRIGTGGEALGF.

The rearrangement links TRBV28 to TRBJ2-1, with 7 bases lining up with TRBD1. Germline V CDR1 and CDR2: MDHEN, SYDVKM. CDR3 length: 13 amino acids. The V segment lost 6 bases and the J segment 6 bases; nucleotides outside the gene matches: 5. CDR3: CASSTPGGNEQFF. The CDR3, as DNA: TGTGCCAGCAGCACCCCAGGGGGCAATGAGCAGTTCTTC.

The CDR3 region is CSVEEGAETQYF. The CDR3 DNA is TGCAGCGTCGAGGAGGGGGCAGAGACCCAGTACTTC. The chain recombines TRBV29-1 with TRBJ2-5, with D maybe TRBD1 (7 bases). In germline, CDR1 is SQVTM, CDR2 ANQGSEA. The V end was cut by 6 bases, the J end by 4 bases, with 12 bases between. The CDR3 totals 12 residues. The whole variable domain, filled in from reference TRBV29-1 and TRBJ2-5, reads SAVISQKPSRDICQRGTSLTIQCQVDSQVTMMFWYRQQPGQSLTLIATANQGSEATYESGFVIDKFPISRPNLTFSTLTVSNMSPEDSSIYLCSVEEGAETQYFGPGTRLLVL.

The rearrangement uses TRBV6-6 and TRBJ2-2, with D unclear. The CDR3 totals 11 residues. Germline-derived CDR1 and CDR2 are MNHNY and SVGAGI (reference sequence). Trimming cost V 5 bases and J 8 bases, with 6 bases left between them. In DNA, the CDR3 is TGTGCCAGCAGTCCCCCGGGGGAGCTGTTTTTT. This codes for CASSPPGELFF.

The J gene is TRBJ2-5, the V gene TRBV4-3, with a possible D match to TRBD1 (7 bases). The ends were cut back, 0 bases at V and 4 bases at J, with 15 bases in the middle. This CDR3 has 16 amino acids. Germline V gives CDR1 LGHNA, CDR2 YSLEER. CDR3 residues: CASSQDSGGRGETQYF. In nucleotides, the CDR3 is TGCGCCAGCAGCCAAGACTCAGGGGGGCGGGGAGAGACCCAGTACTTC.

The chain combines TRBV19 with TRBJ2-5, with TRBD1 as a possible D gene (5 bases). V was trimmed by 2 bases and J by 5 bases, leaving 12 bases between them. The CDR3 length is 14 residues. From germline, CDR1 is LNHDA and CDR2 SQIVND (reference sequence). The CDR3 loop reads CASSIQGVGETQYF. The CDR3 nucleotides are TGTGCCAGTAGTATACAAGGGGTTGGGGAGACCCAGTACTTC.

The chain couples TRBV27 to TRBJ2-5; weak D call: TRBD1 (5 bases). The ends were cut back, 6 bases at V and 3 bases at J, with 20 bases in the middle. The CDR3 has 16 residues. Germline lookup yields CDR1 MNHEY and CDR2 SMNVEV (reference sequence). The CDR3 DNA is TGTGCCAGCAGGCCCATCTGGGGCGGCCCGAAAGAGACCCAGTACTTC. This encodes CASRPIWGGPKETQYF.

This clone appeared once. This rearrangement joins TRBV4-3 to TRBJ2-1; 11 bases line up with TRBD2. The CDR3 contains 16 residues. CDR1 LGHNA and CDR2 YSLEER come from the germline V gene. V lost 3 bases and J lost 8; bases outside the gene matches: 9. The CDR3 is CASSQSRSSGRYEQFF. The CDR3 DNA follows: TGCGCCAGCAGCCAGTCCCGATCTAGCGGGAGGTATGAGCAGTTCTTC.

This clone was picked up one time. The chain employs TRBV28 and TRBJ2-3; D is undetermined. With 11 bases removed from V and 2 bases from J, the gap between germline ends came to 14 bases. The CDR3 loop spans 13 amino acids. CDR1 MDHEN and CDR2 SYDVKM come from the germline V gene. CDR3 bases: TGTGCCGGTGGGCGCGGAGACACAGATACGCAGTATTTT. Protein product: CAGGRGDTDTQYF.

The chain has TRBV5-4 and TRBJ2-7, with D uncertain. CDR3 size: 13 residues. Germline V gene sequence: CDR1 SGHNT, CDR2 YYREEE (reference sequence). V lost 2 bases, J lost 2 bases, and 8 bases lay in between. CDR3 amino acids: CASSFPGAYEQYF. The CDR3 DNA is TGTGCCAGCAGCTTTCCAGGAGCCTACGAGCAGTACTTC.

J is TRBJ1-5 and V is TRBV19, with 10 bases aligning to TRBD1. The V gene's germline CDR1 is LNHDA and CDR2 SQIVND (reference sequence). This CDR3 contains 16 residues. Germline trimming cut 7 bases from V and 4 bases from J; bases unmatched to any gene: 10. CDR3 nucleotides: TGTGCCAGTATGGGCCGGGACAGGGGTAGAAATCAGCCCCAGCATTTT. It yields the protein CASMGRDRGRNQPQHF.

V gene TRBV7-2 combines with J gene TRBJ2-1; possible D gene TRBD1, 6 bases. The CDR3 loop spans 15 amino acids. Germline V gene sequence: CDR1 SGHTA, CDR2 FQGNSA. With 0 bases removed from V and 4 bases from J, the gap between germline ends came to 10 bases. In DNA form, the CDR3 reads TGTGCCAGCAGCTTAGCGGCGAGGGGGTACAATGAGCAGTTCTTC. Translating gives CASSLAARGYNEQFF.

V is TRBV29-1 and J is TRBJ2-2; D may be TRBD1 (6 bases). This CDR3 is 12 amino acids long. Germline V CDR1 and CDR2: SQVTM, ANQGSEA. Trimming removed 7 bases from V and 7 bases from J, with 13 bases in between. The chain's CDR3 is CSARQGIGELFF. The CDR3 nucleotides read TGCAGCGCCCGGCAGGGGATCGGGGAGCTGTTTTTT.

This clone was observed a single time. The J gene is TRBJ1-4, the V gene TRBV27; 7 bases are shared with TRBD1. Germline CDR1 is MNHEY and CDR2 is SMNVEV (reference sequence). With 4 bases clipped from V and 4 bases from J, the junction kept 12 bases outside the gene matches. This CDR3 spans 17 amino acids. As DNA, the CDR3 is TGTGCCAGCAGTTCCCTCGTTGAGGACAGGATTAATGAAAAACTGTTTTTT. It is translated as CASSSLVEDRINEKLFF.

This clone was counted a single time. This rearrangement joins TRBV5-8 to TRBJ2-5; perhaps TRBD2 as D (5 bases). The CDR3 contains 14 residues. Per germline, CDR1 SGHTS and CDR2 YDEGEE. Trimming pared 0 bases from V and 1 base from J, leaving 7 bases between. In DNA form, the CDR3 reads TGTGCCAGCAGCTTGGGGGGAGCCCAAGAGACCCAGTACTTC. This encodes CASSLGGAQETQYF.

This clone showed up just a few times. This rearrangement joins TRBV7-9 to TRBJ2-3, with D unclear. The CDR3 sequence is 16 residues long. Germline CDR1 is SEHNR and CDR2 is FQNEAQ (reference sequence). V was clipped by 1 base and J by 4 bases, with 15 bases between them. CDR3: CASSLVSSYLADTQYF. CDR3 sequence (DNA): TGTGCCAGCAGCTTAGTTTCCAGCTATCTGGCAGATACGCAGTATTTT.

A word on this clone: Germline is not matched at one junction end, which may reflect a read error. This sequence joins TRBV9 and TRBJ1-1; no clear D. The germline CDR1 and CDR2 sequences are SGDLS and YYNGEE. The CDR3 is 13 amino acids. In DNA form, the CDR3 reads TGTGCCAGCAGCCAAGTGGGGAACTCTGAAGCTTTCTTT. This translates into CASSQVGNSEAFF.

The chain couples TRBV7-2 to TRBJ2-7; perhaps TRBD1 as D (5 bases). The V gene lost 2 bases and the J gene lost 3 bases, with 14 bases spanning the gap. Germline CDR1 SGHTA, CDR2 FQGNSA. The CDR3 length is 15 residues. The CDR3 DNA reads as TGTGCCAGCAGCTTATTCGTCAGGGCGGACTACGAGCAGTACTTC. It translates to CASSLFVRADYEQYF.

This chain joins TRBV4-3 and TRBJ1-4; possibly TRBD1 for D (5 bases). V was cut by 0 bases and J by 7 bases, with 12 bases left in between. In germline, CDR1 is LGHNA, CDR2 YSLEER. The CDR3 spans 15 residues. This CDR3 is CASSQDRAGSEKLFF. CDR3 DNA: TGCGCCAGCAGCCAAGATCGGGCAGGGAGTGAAAAACTGTTTTTT.

The J gene is TRBJ1-5, the V gene TRBV19, with no clear D. Germline lookup yields CDR1 LNHDA and CDR2 SQIVND (reference sequence). The CDR3 is made up of 13 amino acids. Trimming left V 4 bases short and J 3 bases short, with 7 bases between. This CDR3 reads CASSTQINQPQHF. CDR3 sequence (DNA): TGTGCCAGTAGTACCCAGATCAATCAGCCCCAGCATTTT.

This clone was found once. This chain joins TRBV28 and TRBJ2-5; tentative D call: TRBD2 (6 bases). The CDR3 consists of 14 residues. V was trimmed by 10 bases and J by 5 bases, leaving 20 bases between them. CDR1 and CDR2 from the germline V gene are MDHEN and SYDVKM. The DNA for the CDR3 is TGTGCCATCCAGCCGGGGGATAATCGGGAGACCCAGTACTTC. The encoded protein is CAIQPGDNRETQYF.

The chain couples TRBV4-2 to TRBJ1-2, with 8 bases fitting TRBD1. CDR3 length: 14 residues. V trimming: 0 bases; J trimming: 8 bases; junction bases outside the gene matches: 5. Germline V gene lookup returns CDR1 LGHNA and CDR2 YNFKEQ. The CDR3 reads CASSQDPTGGGYTF. The DNA of the CDR3 is TGTGCCAGCAGCCAAGACCCTACAGGGGGGGGCTACACCTTC.

This clone was picked up one time. V gene TRBV11-2 combines with J gene TRBJ2-7; TRBD1 might be the D (6 bases). V was cut by 1 base and J by 5 bases, with 12 bases left in between. Germline V gene lookup returns CDR1 SGHAT and CDR2 FQNNGV. This CDR3 is 14 amino acids long. The CDR3: CASSLAGAEDEQYF. The DNA of the CDR3 is TGTGCCAGCAGCTTAGCAGGGGCAGAGGACGAGCAGTACTTC.

This chain joins TRBV30 and TRBJ2-2, with D hard to call. V lost 3 bases, J lost 7 bases, and 6 bases lay in between. This CDR3 is built from 11 residues. Germline V lookup: CDR1 GTSNPN, CDR2 SVGIG (reference sequence). In DNA, the CDR3 is TGTGCCTGGAGGATTGGCGGGGAGCTGTTTTTT. Translating it yields CAWRIGGELFF.

In regard to this clone: Compared with germline, one end of the junction differs, possibly owing to a read error. The V call is TRBV10-3, the J call TRBJ2-7; no firm D call. CDR1 and CDR2 (germline): ENHRY, SYGVKD. The CDR3 length is 12 residues. The CDR3 nucleotides are TGTGCCATCAGTGAGTCGACTCTTGGAGAGCACTTC. This codes for CAISESTLGEHF.

This chain uses TRBV19 with TRBJ1-2; D ambiguous. The CDR3 consists of 17 residues. V dropped 4 bases and J dropped 7 bases, with 25 bases sitting between them. Germline assignment: CDR1 LNHDA and CDR2 SQIVND (reference sequence). CDR3 residues: CASSKVGVRAERGGYTF. The CDR3 DNA reads TGTGCCAGTAGTAAGGTTGGTGTAAGAGCCGAACGGGGTGGCTACACCTTC. Together with reference TRBV19 and TRBJ1-2, the CDR3 gives the full variable domain: DGGITQSPKYLFRKEGQNVTLSCEQNLNHDAMYWYRQDPGQGLRLIYYSQIVNDFQKGDIAEGYSVSREKKESFPLTVTSAQKNPTAFYLCASSKVGVRAERGGYTFGSGTRLTVV.

This chain joins TRBV28 and TRBJ2-6; D unresolved. Germline-derived CDR1 and CDR2 are MDHEN and SYDVKM. The CDR3 runs 15 residues. Trimming shortened V by 5 bases and J by 4 bases, and 12 bases separated the two germline ends. The CDR3 spells CASSNPRRGANVLTF. The CDR3 region has the DNA TGTGCCAGCAGTAACCCCAGGCGAGGGGCCAACGTCCTGACTTTC.